The 30 T cell receptor beta chains below come from one sample, sequenced in a study of blood T cell repertoires in COVID-19. The assay was immunoSEQ multiplex PCR, and TCRdb's table has in-frame clones only and misses some. This table has roughly 200,000 clones, approximately 80% appearing once. Sequenced: peripheral blood. The receptors derive from a man over 45 who had recovered from COVID-19.

This sequence joins TRBV13 and TRBJ1-1; 7 bases align to TRBD1. This CDR3 has 18 residues. Germline values: CDR1 PRHDT, CDR2 FYEKMQ (reference sequence). V shed 2 bases, J shed 3 bases, and the junction held 15 bases outside the gene matches. CDR3 sequence reads: CASSLSMLNRGGDTEAFF. The CDR3, as DNA: TGTGCCAGCAGCTTATCGATGTTGAACAGGGGAGGAGACACTGAAGCTTTCTTT.

This chain links TRBV10-3 with TRBJ1-3; D remains unclear. Trimming cost V 3 bases and J 0 bases, with 9 bases left between them. The CDR3 is 15 residues long. CDR1 ENHRY and CDR2 SYGVKD come from the germline V gene. The CDR3 spells CAISDEVRSGNTIYF. The CDR3 bases are TGTGCCATCAGTGACGAGGTTCGCTCTGGAAACACCATATATTTT.

CDR3 coding DNA: TGTGCCAGCTCACCCCAGGGACAGCTCACAGATACGCAGTATTTT. It translates to CASSPQGQLTDTQYF. The chain carries TRBV18 and TRBJ2-3, with 7 bases matching TRBD1. Germline V CDR1 and CDR2: KGHSH, LQKENI. Trimming removed 3 bases from V and 2 bases from J; junction bases left unmatched: 5. The CDR3 is 15 amino acids.

For the CDR3, the DNA is TGTGCCAGTAGTATTCGCCTAGCGGGAGAAGAGACCCAGTACTTC. Amino acids: CASSIRLAGEETQYF. The genes are TRBV19 and TRBJ2-5, with 10 nucleotides matching TRBD2. Germline V CDR1 and CDR2: LNHDA, SQIVND (reference sequence). The CDR3 loop spans 15 amino acids. Losses at the gene ends were 3 bases for V and 3 bases for J; bases not matched to a gene: 4.

CDR3 DNA sequence: TGTGCCAGCAGCCAGAGGACTAGCGGGAGGGTTAATGAGCAGTTCTTC. This translates into CASSQRTSGRVNEQFF. This chain connects TRBV11-3 to TRBJ2-1; 15 nucleotides agree with TRBD2. The V gene end was trimmed by 5 bases and the J gene end by 7 bases; junction bases not matched to a gene: 6. In germline, CDR1 is SGHNT, CDR2 YENEEA. This CDR3 has 16 residues. Combining the CDR3 with reference TRBV11-3 and TRBJ2-1 gives the whole variable domain EAGVVQSPRYKIIEKKQPVAFWCNPISGHNTLYWYLQNLGQGPELLIRYENEEAVDDSQLPKDRFSAERLKGVDSTLKIQPAELGDSAVYLCASSQRTSGRVNEQFFGPGTRLTVL.

The rearrangement uses TRBV2 and TRBJ1-2, with TRBD1 matching 9 bases. CDR3 size: 13 residues. Germline CDR1 and CDR2: SNHLY and FYNNEI. V shed 6 bases, J shed 7 bases, and the junction held 6 bases outside the gene matches. The CDR3 nucleotides read TGTGCCAGCAGGGGGGGACAGGGCCGTGGCTACACCTTC. Residues: CASRGGQGRGYTF.

The gene calls are TRBV7-2 and TRBJ2-7; 10 bases agree with TRBD2. The CDR3 spans 15 residues. Germline CDR1 and CDR2: SGHTA and FQGNSA. V shed 4 bases and J 1 base; nucleotides not matched to a gene: 4. CDR3 DNA sequence: TGTGCCAGCAGCTCGGGACTAGCGTATTCCTACGAGCAGTACTTC. Translated, it gives CASSSGLAYSYEQYF.

The chain combines TRBV19 with TRBJ2-5; 9 bases fit TRBD2. Per the germline V gene, CDR1 is LNHDA and CDR2 is SQIVND (reference sequence). Trimming cost V 6 bases and J 2 bases; bases outside gene matches: 10. The length of the CDR3 is 16 residues. CDR3 residues: CASRNQPTSGQETQYF. CDR3 sequence (DNA): TGTGCCAGTAGAAACCAACCGACTAGCGGACAAGAGACCCAGTACTTC.

This chain uses TRBV5-8 with TRBJ2-5, with 9 bases that match TRBD2. The CDR3 consists of 17 residues. Germline V CDR1 and CDR2: SGHTS, YDEGEE. Germline trimming cut 2 bases from V and 2 bases from J; bases unmatched to any gene: 10. Here the CDR3 DNA reads TGTGCCAGCAGCTTTTCCATCGGGACTAGCAAACAAGAGACCCAGTACTTC. Residues: CASSFSIGTSKQETQYF.

The gene calls are TRBV7-9 and TRBJ2-1, with 10 bases aligning to TRBD2. The CDR3 is 16 residues long. Germline V CDR1 and CDR2: SEHNR, FQNEAQ (reference sequence). V lost 4 bases to trimming and J lost 8 bases; unmatched junction nucleotides: 11. The CDR3, as DNA: TGTGCCAGCAGCTCCCAGCGGGAGGGCCTTGGGGATGAGCAGTTCTTC. Its protein is CASSSQREGLGDEQFF.

The rearrangement joins TRBV3-1 (or the pseudogene TRBV3-2) to TRBJ1-4, with D possibly being TRBD1 (6 bases). Germline-derived CDR1 and CDR2 are LGHDT and YNNKEL (reference sequence). V was shortened by 4 bases and J by 6 bases, with 12 bases between the two germline ends. There are 14 residues in the CDR3. The CDR3 loop is CASSRGGGHEKLFF. The CDR3 DNA sequence: TGTGCCAGCAGCCGAGGGGGTGGGCATGAAAAACTGTTTTTT.

The chain couples TRBV14 to TRBJ2-1; 8 positions match TRBD1. The CDR3 is 13 residues long. Trimming cost V 7 bases and J 7 bases; bases outside gene matches: 6. CDR1 and CDR2 (germline): SGHDN, FVKESK. CDR3 sequence: CASTRGQGNEQFF. The CDR3 nucleotides read TGTGCCAGCACCAGGGGGCAAGGAAATGAGCAGTTCTTC.

The chain uses TRBV4-2 and TRBJ2-1; 7 nucleotides agree with TRBD2. Germline V CDR1 and CDR2: LGHNA, YNFKEQ. The CDR3 loop spans 16 amino acids. V was pared by 0 bases and J by 0 bases, with 2 bases of the junction left unmatched. The CDR3 is CASSQDRGGSYNEQFF. DNA of the CDR3: TGTGCCAGCAGCCAAGATCGCGGGGGCTCCTACAATGAGCAGTTCTTC.

This clone was seen once. The rearrangement joins TRBV9 to TRBJ2-1; 9 nucleotides agree with TRBD2. This CDR3 has 15 residues. Trimming took 0 bases from V and 5 from J; bases not matched to a gene: 3. Germline CDR1 and CDR2: SGDLS and YYNGEE. The chain's CDR3 is CASSVVGGGDNEQFF. The CDR3 bases are TGTGCCAGCAGCGTAGTGGGCGGGGGGGACAATGAGCAGTTCTTC.

V gene TRBV15 combines with J gene TRBJ2-5; 14 positions match TRBD2. Germline loops: CDR1 LNHNV, CDR2 YYDKDF (reference sequence). With V trimmed by 0 bases and J by 3 bases, 3 bases remained unmatched. This CDR3 has 17 amino acids. The CDR3 nucleotides are TGTGCCACCAGCAGAGATCTGGGACTAGCGGGAGAAGAGACCCAGTACTTC. Amino acids: CATSRDLGLAGEETQYF.

This chain links TRBV24-1 with TRBJ1-1; D possibly corresponds to TRBD1 (5 bases). Germline V gives CDR1 KGHDR, CDR2 SFDVKD. There are 14 residues in the CDR3. V shed 5 bases and J shed 6 bases, with 15 bases lying between them. The CDR3 DNA sequence: TGTGCCACCAGTGGACAGTACCTTTCGGCTGAAGCTTTCTTT. As protein: CATSGQYLSAEAFF.

The chain couples TRBV15 to TRBJ1-4; a possible D gene is TRBD1 (6 bases). The CDR3 has 16 residues. V was pared by 1 base and J by 5 bases, with 14 bases between. In germline, CDR1 is LNHNV, CDR2 YYDKDF (reference sequence). The CDR3: CATSRGRMRGNEKLFF. The DNA for the CDR3 is TGTGCCACCAGCAGAGGACGGATGAGGGGGAATGAAAAACTGTTTTTT.

The chain carries TRBV7-2 and TRBJ2-1; 14 bases map to TRBD2. The trim removed 1 base at V and 8 bases at J, leaving 4 bases unmatched. The CDR3 runs 16 residues. Looked up from germline, CDR1 is SGHTA and CDR2 is FQGNSA. The CDR3 is CASSLEGLAGVHEQFF. Written as DNA, the CDR3 is TGTGCCAGCAGCTTAGAGGGACTAGCGGGAGTCCATGAGCAGTTCTTC.

The rearrangement links TRBV7-8 to TRBJ2-1; the D gene is possibly TRBD1 (5 bases). The V and J ends lost 0 bases and 7 bases respectively, with 16 bases between them. This CDR3 comprises 16 residues. Germline CDR1 is SGHVS and CDR2 is FQNEAQ. In DNA form, the CDR3 reads TGTGCCAGCAGCTTAGCGTTCAGAAAGGGGTGGAATGAGCAGTTCTTC. Residues: CASSLAFRKGWNEQFF.

This clone was recorded once. The V gene is TRBV15, the J gene TRBJ2-5; 8 bases are a match to TRBD1. The length of the CDR3 is 15 residues. Trimming removed 5 bases from V and 5 bases from J; junction bases left unmatched: 10. Germline CDR1 and CDR2: LNHNV and YYDKDF (reference sequence). CDR3 in DNA: TGTGCCACCAGCGAGGGAACAGGGGGAAAGGAGACCCAGTACTTC. This encodes CATSEGTGGKETQYF.

The CDR3 region has the DNA TGTGCCTGGAGTGTACGGGGATCTGGGGCCAACGTCCTGACTTTC. Translated: CAWSVRGSGANVLTF. The chain combines TRBV30 with TRBJ2-6, with D perhaps TRBD2 (5 bases). V lost 0 bases, J lost 1 base, and 7 bases lay in between. This CDR3 is built from 15 residues. Germline loops: CDR1 GTSNPN, CDR2 SVGIG (reference sequence).

The J gene is TRBJ2-3, the V gene TRBV7-3; TRBD2 aligns across 13 bases. Per the germline V gene, CDR1 is SGHTA and CDR2 is FQGTGA. Losses at the gene ends were 2 bases for V and 4 bases for J; bases not matched to a gene: 3. CDR3 length: 16 amino acids. This chain's CDR3 is CASSLGLAGVPDTQYF. CDR3 bases: TGTGCCAGCAGCTTAGGACTAGCGGGAGTCCCAGATACGCAGTATTTT.

This clone was seen more than once but under ten times. The rearrangement links TRBV7-9 to TRBJ1-1; possibly TRBD1 for D (5 bases). The CDR3 runs 13 residues. Germline loops: CDR1 SEHNR, CDR2 FQNEAQ (reference sequence). With 5 bases removed from V and 0 bases from J, the gap between germline ends came to 7 bases. Here the CDR3 reads CASSDRMNTEAFF. CDR3 DNA: TGTGCCAGCAGCGACAGAATGAACACTGAAGCTTTCTTT.

V and J are TRBV7-9 and TRBJ2-7; tentative D call: TRBD2 (6 bases). With 0 bases removed from V and 2 bases from J, the gap between germline ends came to 11 bases. Per the germline V gene, CDR1 is SEHNR and CDR2 is FQNEAQ (reference sequence). The CDR3 loop spans 15 amino acids. CDR3 amino acids: CASSLAVGTAYEQYF. CDR3 in DNA: TGTGCCAGCAGCTTAGCCGTCGGGACTGCCTACGAGCAGTACTTC.

The table lists this clone with a count of one. The gene calls are TRBV3-1 (or the pseudogene TRBV3-2) and TRBJ1-6; D gene uncertain. Germline CDR1 reads LGHDT; CDR2 reads YNNKEL (reference sequence). The CDR3 extends over 14 amino acids. V lost 7 bases to trimming and J lost 7 bases, with 14 bases between them. The CDR3 DNA follows: TGTGCCAGCAAGCGGGTGGCGGACAATTCACCCCTCCACTTT. Its protein is CASKRVADNSPLHF.

CDR3 sequence: CASSLSNQGTRNTIYF. CDR3 sequence (DNA): TGTGCCAGCAGCTTGAGCAACCAGGGTACCAGAAACACCATATATTTT. The chain employs TRBV5-5 and TRBJ1-3; tentative D call: TRBD1 (5 bases). The germline V gene has CDR1 SGHKS and CDR2 YYEKEE (reference sequence). This CDR3 spans 16 amino acids. V was trimmed by 1 base and J by 5 bases, leaving 16 bases between them.

The chain combines TRBV7-9 with TRBJ1-2; D might be TRBD1 (5 bases). Trimming cost V 5 bases and J 13 bases, with 26 bases left between them. From germline, CDR1 is SEHNR and CDR2 FQNEAQ (reference sequence). There are 15 residues in the CDR3. CDR3 protein: CASSQGEAFRSSFTF. CDR3 in DNA: TGTGCCAGCAGCCAAGGGGAGGCTTTCCGTTCCAGCTTCACCTTC.

This clone was counted between two and nine times. V and J are TRBV7-2 and TRBJ2-2; a weak D match, TRBD1 (5 bases). The V and J ends lost 3 bases and 1 base respectively, with 9 bases between them. The CDR3 has 15 amino acids. CDR1 and CDR2 (germline): SGHTA, FQGNSA. The CDR3 protein is CASSLLTGNTGELFF. The CDR3 coding sequence is TGTGCCAGCAGCTTGTTAACAGGGAACACCGGGGAGCTGTTTTTT.

V is TRBV19 and J is TRBJ2-7; D is ambiguous. Germline loops: CDR1 LNHDA, CDR2 SQIVND (reference sequence). With 5 bases removed from V and 2 bases from J, the gap between germline ends came to 16 bases. The CDR3 has 15 residues. The chain's CDR3 is CASSSPNRQAYEQYF. CDR3 sequence (DNA): TGTGCCAGTAGTTCCCCGAACAGACAAGCCTACGAGCAGTACTTC.

V and J are TRBV18 and TRBJ2-1; D possibly corresponds to TRBD1 (5 bases). The CDR3 covers 13 residues. CDR1 and CDR2 (germline): KGHSH, LQKENI. The V gene lost 3 bases and the J gene lost 5 bases, with 8 bases spanning the gap. CDR3 coding DNA: TGTGCCAGCTCACCCTCCAGGGACAATGAGCAGTTCTTC. Its translation is CASSPSRDNEQFF.